The clone carrying this T cell receptor beta chain was seen a handful of times. Its target is unknown. The CDR3 contains 14 residues. Germline loops: CDR1 MGHRA, CDR2 YSYEKL. Trimming cost V 3 bases and J 1 base, with 9 bases left between them. This record belongs to a study of T cell responses to AZD1222 COVID-19 vaccine. Clones were sequenced by immunoSEQ multiplex PCR, and TCRdb holds only the in-frame ones, with some missing. The sample lists 55,000 to 75,000 clones; 75% to 85% were seen once. Regarding the study as a whole: Spike regions recognized by vaccine-associated CD4 TCRs spanned the protein, led by 160-218 and 743-854.

The genes are TRBV4-1 and TRBJ1-1; no clear D gene. The sequence derives from an adult in good health. Sequenced material: peripheral blood, taken on day 0 of MenACWY control vaccination. The CDR3 DNA is TGCGCCAGCAGCCAGGTAAAAGGGAACACTGAAGCTTTCTTT. As protein: CASSQVKGNTEAFF.